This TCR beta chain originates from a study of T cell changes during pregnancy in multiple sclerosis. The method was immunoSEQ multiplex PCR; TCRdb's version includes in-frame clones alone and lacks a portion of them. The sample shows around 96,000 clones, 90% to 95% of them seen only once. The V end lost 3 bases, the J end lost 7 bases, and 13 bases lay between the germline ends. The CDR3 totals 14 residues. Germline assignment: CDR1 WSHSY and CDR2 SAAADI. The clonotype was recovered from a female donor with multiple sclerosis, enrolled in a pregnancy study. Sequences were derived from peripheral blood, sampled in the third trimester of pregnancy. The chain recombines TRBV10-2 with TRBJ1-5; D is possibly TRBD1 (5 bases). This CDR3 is CASSDRQGLQPQHF. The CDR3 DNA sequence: TGCGCCAGCAGTGATAGGCAGGGACTACAGCCCCAGCATTTT.